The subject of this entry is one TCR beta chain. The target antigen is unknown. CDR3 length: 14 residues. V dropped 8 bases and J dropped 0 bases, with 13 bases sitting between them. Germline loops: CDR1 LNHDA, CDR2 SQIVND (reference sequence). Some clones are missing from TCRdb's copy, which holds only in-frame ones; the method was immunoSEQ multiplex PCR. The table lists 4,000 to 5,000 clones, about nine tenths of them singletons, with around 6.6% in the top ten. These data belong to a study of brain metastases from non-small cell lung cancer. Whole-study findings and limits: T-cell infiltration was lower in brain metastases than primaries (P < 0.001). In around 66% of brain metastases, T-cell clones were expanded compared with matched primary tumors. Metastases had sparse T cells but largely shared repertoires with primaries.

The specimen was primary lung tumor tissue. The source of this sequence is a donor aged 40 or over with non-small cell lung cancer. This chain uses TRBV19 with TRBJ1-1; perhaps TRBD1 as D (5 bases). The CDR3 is CASSYGGLNTEAFF. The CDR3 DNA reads TGTGCCAGTTCCTACGGGGGTTTGAACACTGAAGCTTTCTTT. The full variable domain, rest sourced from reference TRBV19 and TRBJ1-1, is DGGITQSPKYLFRKEGQNVTLSCEQNLNHDAMYWYRQDPGQGLRLIYYSQIVNDFQKGDIAEGYSVSREKKESFPLTVTSAQKNPTAFYLCASSYGGLNTEAFFGQGTRLTVV.